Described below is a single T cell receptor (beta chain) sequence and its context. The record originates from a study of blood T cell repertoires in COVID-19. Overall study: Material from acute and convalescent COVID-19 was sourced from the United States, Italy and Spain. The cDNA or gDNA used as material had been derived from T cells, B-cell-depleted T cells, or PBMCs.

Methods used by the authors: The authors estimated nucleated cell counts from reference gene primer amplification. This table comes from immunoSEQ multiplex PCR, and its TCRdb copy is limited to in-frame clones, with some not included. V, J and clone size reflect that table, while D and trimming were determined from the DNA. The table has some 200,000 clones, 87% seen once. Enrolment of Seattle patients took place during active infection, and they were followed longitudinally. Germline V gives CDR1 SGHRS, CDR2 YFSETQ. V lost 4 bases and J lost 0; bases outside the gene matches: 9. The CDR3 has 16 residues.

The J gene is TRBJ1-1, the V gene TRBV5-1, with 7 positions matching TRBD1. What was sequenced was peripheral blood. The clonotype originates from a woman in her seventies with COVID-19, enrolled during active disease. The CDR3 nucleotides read TGCGCCAGCAGCATCCGGGACAGAGCCATGAACACTGAAGCTTTCTTT. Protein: CASSIRDRAMNTEAFF.